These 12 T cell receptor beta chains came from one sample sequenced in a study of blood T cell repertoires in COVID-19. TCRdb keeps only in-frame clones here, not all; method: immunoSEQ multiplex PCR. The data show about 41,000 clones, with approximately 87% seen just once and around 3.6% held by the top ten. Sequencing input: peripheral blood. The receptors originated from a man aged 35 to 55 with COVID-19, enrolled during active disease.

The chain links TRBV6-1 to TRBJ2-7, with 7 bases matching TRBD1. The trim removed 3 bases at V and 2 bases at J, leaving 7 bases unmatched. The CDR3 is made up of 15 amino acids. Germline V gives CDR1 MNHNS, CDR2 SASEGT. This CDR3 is CASSEADRLPYEQYF. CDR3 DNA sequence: TGTGCCAGCAGTGAGGCGGACAGGCTTCCCTACGAGCAGTACTTC.

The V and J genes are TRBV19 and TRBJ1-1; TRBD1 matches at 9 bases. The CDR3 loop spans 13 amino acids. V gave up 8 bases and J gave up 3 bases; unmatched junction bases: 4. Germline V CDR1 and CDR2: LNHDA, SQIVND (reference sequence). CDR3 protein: CASGDREDTEAFF. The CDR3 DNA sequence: TGTGCCAGTGGGGACAGGGAGGACACTGAAGCTTTCTTT.

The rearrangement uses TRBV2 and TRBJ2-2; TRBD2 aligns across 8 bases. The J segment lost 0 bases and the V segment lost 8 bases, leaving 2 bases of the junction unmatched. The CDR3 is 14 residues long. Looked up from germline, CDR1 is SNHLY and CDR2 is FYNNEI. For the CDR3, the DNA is TGTGCCAGCGGTAGCGGGGCGAACACCGGGGAGCTGTTTTTT. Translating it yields CASGSGANTGELFF. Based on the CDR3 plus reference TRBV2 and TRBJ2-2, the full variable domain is EPEVTQTPSHQVTQMGQEVILRCVPISNHLYFYWYRQILGQKVEFLVSFYNNEISEKSEIFDDQFSVERPDGSNFTLKIRSTKLEDSAMYFCASGSGANTGELFFGEGSRLTVL.

CDR3 region: CASSEGTGGYYEQYF. DNA of the CDR3: TGTGCCAGCAGTGAGGGGACAGGGGGATACTACGAGCAGTACTTC. This rearrangement joins TRBV27 to TRBJ2-7; 11 bases are shared with TRBD1. Germline lookup yields CDR1 MNHEY and CDR2 SMNVEV (reference sequence). This CDR3 spans 15 amino acids. V shed 5 bases, J shed 3 bases, and the junction held 6 bases outside the gene matches.

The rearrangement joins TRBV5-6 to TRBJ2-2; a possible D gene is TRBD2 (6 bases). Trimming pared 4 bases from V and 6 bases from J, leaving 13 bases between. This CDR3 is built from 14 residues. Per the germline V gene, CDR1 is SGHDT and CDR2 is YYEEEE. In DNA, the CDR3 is TGTGCCAGCAGCAAGGCGGGGCGCTCCGGGGAGCTGTTTTTT. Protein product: CASSKAGRSGELFF.

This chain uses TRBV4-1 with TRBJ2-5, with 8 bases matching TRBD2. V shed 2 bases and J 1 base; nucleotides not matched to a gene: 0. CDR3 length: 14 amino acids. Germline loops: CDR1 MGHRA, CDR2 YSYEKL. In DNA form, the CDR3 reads TGCGCCAGCAGCCAAACTAGCGGCCAAGAGACCCAGTACTTC. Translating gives CASSQTSGQETQYF.

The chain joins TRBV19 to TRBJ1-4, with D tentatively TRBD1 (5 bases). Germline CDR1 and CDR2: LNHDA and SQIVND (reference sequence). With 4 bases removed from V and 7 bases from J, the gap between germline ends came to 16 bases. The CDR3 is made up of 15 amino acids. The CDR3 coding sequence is TGTGCCAGTAGTAGGAGGGGAGGGTCTATTGAAAAACTGTTTTTT. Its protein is CASSRRGGSIEKLFF.

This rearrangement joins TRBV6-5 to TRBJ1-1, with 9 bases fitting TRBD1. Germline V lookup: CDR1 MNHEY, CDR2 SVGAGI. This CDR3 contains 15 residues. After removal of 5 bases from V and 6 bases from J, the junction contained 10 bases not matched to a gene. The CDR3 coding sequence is TGTGCCAGCAGTAATACCCCGGGACAGGGCTCTGAAGCTTTCTTT. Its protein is CASSNTPGQGSEAFF.

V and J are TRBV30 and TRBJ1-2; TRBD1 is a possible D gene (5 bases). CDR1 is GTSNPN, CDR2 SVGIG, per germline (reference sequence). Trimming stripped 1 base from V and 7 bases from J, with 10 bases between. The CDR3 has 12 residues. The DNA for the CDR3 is TGTGCCTGGAGTGCGGGGGTTGGTGGCTACACCTTC. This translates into CAWSAGVGGYTF.

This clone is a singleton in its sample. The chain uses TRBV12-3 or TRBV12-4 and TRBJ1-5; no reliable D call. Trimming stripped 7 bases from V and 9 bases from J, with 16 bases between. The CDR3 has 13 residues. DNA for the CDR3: TGTGCCAGCACCTACGGTAGCCCCGGGCCCCAGCATTTT. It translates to CASTYGSPGPQHF.

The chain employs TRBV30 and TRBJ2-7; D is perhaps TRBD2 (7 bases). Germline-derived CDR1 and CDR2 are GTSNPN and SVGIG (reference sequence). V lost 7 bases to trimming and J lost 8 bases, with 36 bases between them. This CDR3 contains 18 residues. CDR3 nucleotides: TGTGCCTTCAGCCGGGACCGGGCGCGGGGAGGGGGGGCTCGGCAGCAGTACTTC. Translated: CAFSRDRARGGGARQQYF.

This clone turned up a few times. The CDR3 nucleotides read TGCGCCAGCAGCCAAGAGTTAACATTGGGCGATGAGCAGTTCTTC. Its protein product is CASSQELTLGDEQFF. The chain couples TRBV4-1 to TRBJ2-1, with D unclear. CDR1 and CDR2 (germline): MGHRA, YSYEKL. The CDR3 sequence is 15 residues long. Deletions cut 0 bases from V and 8 bases from J, with 14 bases between.